This T cell receptor beta chain was obtained from a study of blood T cell repertoires in COVID-19. Whole-study context: Collection of acute and convalescent COVID-19 samples took place in the United States, Italy and Spain. T cells, B-cell-depleted T cells, or PBMCs provided the cDNA or gDNA that served as material.

Using immunoSEQ multiplex PCR, the repertoire was profiled, and TCRdb retains in-frame clones only, with some absent. Of 210,000 or so clones listed, 70% to 85% are singletons. Allocation to cohorts depended on clinical history reported by the participants. Either two negative PCRs, clearance, or symptom resolution qualified Cohort 3 donors as recovered. Germline lookup yields CDR1 LNHDA and CDR2 SQIVND (reference sequence). The junction had 11 bases not matched to a gene; V was cut back by 4 bases and J by 4 bases. This CDR3 has 16 amino acids. The rearrangement links TRBV19 to TRBJ2-3; 7 bases match TRBD2. The sample was PBMCs or T cells enriched from blood (not recorded which). This TCR was recovered from a man in his 60s who had recovered from COVID-19. For the CDR3, the DNA is TGTGCCAGTAGTACCCCGGGGGGACTTGTCGCAGATACGCAGTATTTT. Its protein product is CASSTPGGLVADTQYF.